This T cell receptor beta chain was profiled in a study of response to subunit inactivated influenza vaccine. A single record per CDR3 protein comes from TCRdb applying MiXCR to the RT-PCR reads. This repertoire shows around 530,000 distinct CDR3 sequences, approximately 15% found once; its top ten account for approximately 3%. Study observations and caveats: Authors suggested few new T cells are recruited by each seasonal influenza vaccination.

Regarding this clonotype: Its target is not known.

The sequence was obtained from a man aged 50 to 75 who received an inactivated influenza vaccine. The sample was CD4+ T cells sorted from PBMCs, taken less than 25 months after vaccination.

CDR3 sequence: CSARASSGGTDTQYF. CDR3 sequence (DNA): TGCAGTGCTAGGGCCTCTAGCGGGGGCACAGATACGCAGTATTTT. This chain joins TRBV20-1 and TRBJ2-3; 9 nucleotides agree with TRBD2. V was pared by 3 bases and J by 1 base, with 5 bases of the junction left unmatched. Germline CDR1 reads DFQATT; CDR2 reads SNEGSKA (reference sequence). The CDR3 sequence is 15 residues long.